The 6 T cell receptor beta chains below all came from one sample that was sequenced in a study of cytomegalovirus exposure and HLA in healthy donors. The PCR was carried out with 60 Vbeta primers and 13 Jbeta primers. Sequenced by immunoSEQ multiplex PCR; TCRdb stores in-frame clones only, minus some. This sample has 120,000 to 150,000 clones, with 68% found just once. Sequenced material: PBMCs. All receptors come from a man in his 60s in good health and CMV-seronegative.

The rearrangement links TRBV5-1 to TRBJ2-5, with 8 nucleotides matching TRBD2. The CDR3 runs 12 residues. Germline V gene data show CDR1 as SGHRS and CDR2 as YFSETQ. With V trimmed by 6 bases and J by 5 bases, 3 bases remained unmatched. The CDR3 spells CASTREGETQYF. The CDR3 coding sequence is TGCGCCAGCACCCGGGAGGGGGAGACCCAGTACTTC.

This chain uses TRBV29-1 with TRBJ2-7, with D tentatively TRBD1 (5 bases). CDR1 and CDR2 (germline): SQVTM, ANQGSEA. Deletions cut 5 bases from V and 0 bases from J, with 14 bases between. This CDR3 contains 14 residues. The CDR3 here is CSVTSTESSYEQYF. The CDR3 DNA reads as TGCAGCGTTACTTCGACAGAGAGCTCCTACGAGCAGTACTTC.

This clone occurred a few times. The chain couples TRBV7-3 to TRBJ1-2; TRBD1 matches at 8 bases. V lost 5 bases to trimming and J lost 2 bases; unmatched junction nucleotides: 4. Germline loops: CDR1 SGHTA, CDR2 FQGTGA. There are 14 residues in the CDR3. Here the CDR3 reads CASSTRQGNYGYTF. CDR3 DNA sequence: TGTGCCAGCAGCACCCGACAGGGGAACTATGGCTACACCTTC.

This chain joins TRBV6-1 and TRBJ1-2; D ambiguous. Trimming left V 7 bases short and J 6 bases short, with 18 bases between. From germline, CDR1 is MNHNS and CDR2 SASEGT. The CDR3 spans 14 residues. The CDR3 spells CASIPRPTGDGYTF. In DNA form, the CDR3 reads TGTGCCAGCATTCCCCGTCCAACCGGAGATGGCTACACCTTC.

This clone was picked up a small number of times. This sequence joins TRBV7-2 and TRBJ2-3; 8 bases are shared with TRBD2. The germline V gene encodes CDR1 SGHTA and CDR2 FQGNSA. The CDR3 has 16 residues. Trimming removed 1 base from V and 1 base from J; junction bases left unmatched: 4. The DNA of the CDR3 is TGTGCCAGCAGCTTAGAGAGTAGCGGGGGCACAGATACGCAGTATTTT. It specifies CASSLESSGGTDTQYF.

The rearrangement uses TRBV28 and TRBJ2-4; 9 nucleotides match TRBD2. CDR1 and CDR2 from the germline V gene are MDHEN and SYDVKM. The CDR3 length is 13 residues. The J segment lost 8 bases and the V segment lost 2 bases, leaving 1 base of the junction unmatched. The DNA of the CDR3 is TGTGCCAGCAGTTTAAGCGGGAGGTACATTCAGTACTTC. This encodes CASSLSGRYIQYF. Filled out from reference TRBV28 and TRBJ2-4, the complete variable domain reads DVKVTQSSRYLVKRTGEKVFLECVQDMDHENMFWYRQDPGLGLRLIYFSYDVKMKEKGDIPEGYSVSREKKERFSLILESASTNQTSMYLCASSLSGRYIQYFGAGTRLSVL.